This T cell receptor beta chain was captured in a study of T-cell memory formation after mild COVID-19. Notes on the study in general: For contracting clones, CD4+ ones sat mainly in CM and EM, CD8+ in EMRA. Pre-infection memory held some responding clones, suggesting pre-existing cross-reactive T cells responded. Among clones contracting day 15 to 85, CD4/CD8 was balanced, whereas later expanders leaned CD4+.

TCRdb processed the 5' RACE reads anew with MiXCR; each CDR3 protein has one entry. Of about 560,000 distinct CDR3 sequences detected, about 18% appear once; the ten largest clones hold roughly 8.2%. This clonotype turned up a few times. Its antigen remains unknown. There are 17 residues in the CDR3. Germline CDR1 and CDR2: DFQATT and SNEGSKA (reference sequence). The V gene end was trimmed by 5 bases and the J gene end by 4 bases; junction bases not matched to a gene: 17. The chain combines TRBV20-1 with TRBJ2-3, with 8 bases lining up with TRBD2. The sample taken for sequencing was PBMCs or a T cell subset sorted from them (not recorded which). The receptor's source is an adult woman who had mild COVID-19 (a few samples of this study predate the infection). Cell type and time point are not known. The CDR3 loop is CSASALDEREWADTQYF. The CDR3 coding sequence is TGCAGTGCTTCAGCCCTCGATGAGCGGGAGTGGGCAGATACGCAGTATTTT.